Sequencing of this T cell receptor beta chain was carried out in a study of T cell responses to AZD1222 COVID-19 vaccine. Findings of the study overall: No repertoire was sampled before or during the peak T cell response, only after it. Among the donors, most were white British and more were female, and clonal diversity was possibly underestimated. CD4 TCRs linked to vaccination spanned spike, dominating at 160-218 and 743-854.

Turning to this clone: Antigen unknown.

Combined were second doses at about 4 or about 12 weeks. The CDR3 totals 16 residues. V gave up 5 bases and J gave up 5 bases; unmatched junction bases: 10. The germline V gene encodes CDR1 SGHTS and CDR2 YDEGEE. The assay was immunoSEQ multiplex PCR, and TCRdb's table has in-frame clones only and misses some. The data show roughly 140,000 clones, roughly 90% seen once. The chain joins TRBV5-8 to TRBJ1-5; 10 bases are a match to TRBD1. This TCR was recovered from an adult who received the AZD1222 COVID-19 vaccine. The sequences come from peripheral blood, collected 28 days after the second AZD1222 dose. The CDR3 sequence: CASRPTGTGEYQPQHF. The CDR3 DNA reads TGTGCCAGCAGACCTACCGGGACAGGGGAATATCAGCCCCAGCATTTT.